A selection of T cell receptor beta chains follows, all from one sample in a study of CD8 T cells in Susac syndrome. Each CDR3 protein is one row after TCRdb ran MiXCR on the immunoSEQ multiplex PCR reads. There are some 240,000 distinct CDR3 sequences in the sample; almost 97% occur only once, and about 0.095% lies in the top ten. Sequenced input: CD4+ T cells from PBMCs. Every receptor here comes from a human donor with Susac syndrome. Both conserved end residues are part of each CDR3. The D gene is left open where the match is weak. A row's size may be missing; if present it is once, few, many or a size class.

size: once
D: .
J: TRBJ2-3
V: TRBV19
DNA: TGTGCCAGTAGCTATCGGACCCGCCGGAAGCGCACAGATACGCAGTATTTT
CDR3: CASSYRTRRKRTDTQYF

size: .
D: .
J: TRBJ1-1
V: TRBV20-1
DNA: TGCAGTGCTACGTCCCGGATGAACACTGAAGCTTTCTTT
CDR3: CSATSRMNTEAFF

size: once
D: .
J: TRBJ2-3
V: TRBV9
DNA: TGTGCCAGCAGCGTAATCGGGGGACCGCAGTATTTT
CDR3: CASSVIGGPQYF

size: .
D: .
J: TRBJ2-3
V: TRBV20-1
DNA: TGCAGTGCTCAGGGGGGGGAAGGTACGCAGTATTTT
CDR3: CSAQGGEGTQYF

size: .
D: .
J: TRBJ1-5
V: TRBV28
DNA: TGTGCCAGCACCAGGACGGGGGCAAAGCCCCAGCATTTT
CDR3: CASTRTGAKPQHF

size: .
D: .
J: TRBJ1-1
V: TRBV4-2
DNA: TGTGCCAGCAGCCAAGACAACACTGAAGCTTTCTTT
CDR3: CASSQDNTEAFF

size: .
D: .
J: TRBJ1-2
V: TRBV20-1
DNA: TGCAGTGCTTATCTCTATGGCTACACCTTC
CDR3: CSAYLYGYTF

size: once
D: .
J: TRBJ2-6
V: TRBV7-9
DNA: TGTGCCAGCAGCTTCCAGGGAACCGGGGCCAACGTCCTGACTTTC
CDR3: CASSFQGTGANVLTF

size: .
D: .
J: TRBJ1-3
V: TRBV18
DNA: TGTGCCAGCTCACGAATTAGGGCCCGGAGGGCTGGAAACACCATATATTTT
CDR3: CASSRIRARRAGNTIYF

size: .
D: .
J: TRBJ2-1
V: TRBV5-6
DNA: TGTGCCAGCGGATATTCCAATGAGCAGTTCTTC
CDR3: CASGYSNEQFF

size: .
D: .
J: TRBJ2-5
V: TRBV14
DNA: TGTGCCAGCAGCCAAGTCGAGGAGACCCAGTACTTC
CDR3: CASSQVEETQYF

size: .
D: .
J: TRBJ1-1
V: TRBV25-1
DNA: TGTGCCAGCAGTGAGGGACGGTGGAATACTGAAGCTTTCTTT
CDR3: CASSEGRWNTEAFF

size: .
D: .
J: TRBJ2-7
V: TRBV2
DNA: TGTGCCAGCAGGACGGAAACCTACGAGCAGTACTTC
CDR3: CASRTETYEQYF

size: .
D: .
J: TRBJ2-7
V: TRBV29-1
DNA: TGCAGCGTTGCCAGTTGGGGGATTGGGTACGAGCAGTACTTC
CDR3: CSVASWGIGYEQYF

size: .
D: .
J: TRBJ1-2
V: TRBV30
DNA: TGTGCCTGGGGACAAGTCTATGGCTACACCTTC
CDR3: CAWGQVYGYTF

size: .
D: .
J: TRBJ2-5
V: TRBV4-2
DNA: TGTGCCAGCAGCCAAGGCGAACTAGGGGGGGTAGAGACCCAGTACTTC
CDR3: CASSQGELGGVETQYF

size: .
D: .
J: TRBJ2-7
V: TRBV12-3/TRBV12-4
DNA: TGTGCCAGCAGGGTAACTTCCTACGAGCAGTACTTC
CDR3: CASRVTSYEQYF

size: .
D: .
J: TRBJ2-5
V: TRBV12-3/TRBV12-4
DNA: TGTGCCAGCAGTCCTCGGGTAGTTCGAGAGACCCAGTACTTC
CDR3: CASSPRVVRETQYF

size: .
D: .
J: TRBJ2-5
V: TRBV19
DNA: TGTGCCAGCCGGGACTCCCTCATGAGACTCCGGTTCTTC
CDR3: CASRDSLMRLRFF

size: once
D: .
J: TRBJ1-1
V: TRBV7-9
DNA: TGTGCCAGCAGCTTGGACACCGGCACTGAAGCTTTCTTT
CDR3: CASSLDTGTEAFF

size: .
D: .
J: TRBJ1-1
V: TRBV30
DNA: TGTGCCTGGAGCGGCAGAAGGAACACTGAAGCTTTCTTT
CDR3: CAWSGRRNTEAFF

size: .
D: .
J: TRBJ2-3
V: TRBV28
DNA: TGTGCCAGCACCTCAGGGATAAAGCAGTATTTT
CDR3: CASTSGIKQYF

size: .
D: TRBD1
J: TRBJ1-1
V: TRBV6-2/TRBV6-3
DNA: TGTGCCAGCAGCTCCAGGGGGTTTAACACTGAAGCTTTCTTT
CDR3: CASSSRGFNTEAFF

size: .
D: .
J: TRBJ1-5
V: TRBV27
DNA: TGTGCCAGCAGGGGAGCGGGCAATCAGCCCCAGCATTTT
CDR3: CASRGAGNQPQHF

size: once
D: TRBD2
J: TRBJ2-3
V: TRBV9
DNA: TGTGCCAGCAGCGTAGGTACCCCGGGTGCTAGCGGGCGAGACACAGATACGCAGTATTTT
CDR3: CASSVGTPGASGRDTDTQYF

size: .
D: .
J: TRBJ2-1
V: TRBV19
DNA: TGTGCCAGTAGTAAACTTCGGGGGAATGAGCAGTTCTTC
CDR3: CASSKLRGNEQFF

size: .
D: .
J: TRBJ2-2
V: TRBV20-1
DNA: TGCAGTGCTAGAGATGGAATGGCCGGGACCGGGGAGCTGTTTTTT
CDR3: CSARDGMAGTGELFF

size: .
D: .
J: TRBJ1-2
V: TRBV9
DNA: TGTGCCAGCAGCGTAATGGGGGGGAACTATGGCTACACCTTC
CDR3: CASSVMGGNYGYTF

size: .
D: TRBD2
J: TRBJ2-5
V: TRBV9
DNA: TGTGCCAGCAGCGTAGGACTAGCGACCCAAGAGACCCAGTACTTC
CDR3: CASSVGLATQETQYF

size: .
D: .
J: TRBJ1-2
V: TRBV20-1
DNA: TGCAGTGCTGGACAGTTTGGCTACACCTTC
CDR3: CSAGQFGYTF

size: .
D: TRBD2
J: TRBJ2-3
V: TRBV29-1
DNA: TGCAGCGTCTGGACTAGCGGGAGACGAGATACGCAGTATTTT
CDR3: CSVWTSGRRDTQYF

size: .
D: .
J: TRBJ2-7
V: TRBV29-1
DNA: TGCAGCGCCCCACGACTAGTAGGACCCTACGAGCAGTACTTC
CDR3: CSAPRLVGPYEQYF

size: .
D: .
J: TRBJ2-3
V: TRBV20-1
DNA: TGCAGTGCTAGGGAAGATACAGATACGCAGTATTTT
CDR3: CSAREDTDTQYF

size: .
D: .
J: TRBJ2-7
V: TRBV24-1
DNA: TGTGCCACCAGTGCCGGGGACAAACCCTACGAGCAGTACTTC
CDR3: CATSAGDKPYEQYF

size: .
D: .
J: TRBJ1-2
V: TRBV12-3/TRBV12-4
DNA: TGTGCCAGCAGTTTTCCCGGGTCCATTGGCTACACCTTC
CDR3: CASSFPGSIGYTF

size: .
D: TRBD1
J: TRBJ1-1
V: TRBV25-1
DNA: TGTGCCAGCACCCTCGGACAGGGCACTGAAGCTTTCTTT
CDR3: CASTLGQGTEAFF

size: .
D: .
J: TRBJ1-1
V: TRBV28
DNA: TGTGCCAGCAGCACCCCCCTGGCAGCCTTCACTGAAGCTTTCTTT
CDR3: CASSTPLAAFTEAFF

size: .
D: TRBD1
J: TRBJ1-2
V: TRBV20-1
DNA: TGCAGTGCTGCCGGGACAGAATCCCATGGCTACACCTTC
CDR3: CSAAGTESHGYTF

size: once
D: .
J: TRBJ1-1
V: TRBV7-9
DNA: TGTGCCAGCAGCTCTCGGACACTGAACACTGAAGCTTTCTTT
CDR3: CASSSRTLNTEAFF

size: .
D: .
J: TRBJ1-2
V: TRBV3-1
DNA: TGTGCCAGCAGCCTCCGGCCCCATGGCTACACCTTC
CDR3: CASSLRPHGYTF

size: .
D: .
J: TRBJ1-1
V: TRBV5-6
DNA: TGTGCCAGCAGCTTGGTAGGACACTCAAACACTGAAGCTTTCTTT
CDR3: CASSLVGHSNTEAFF

size: .
D: .
J: TRBJ2-5
V: TRBV5-1
DNA: TGCGCCAGCAGCTCTCAGTTAGCGGCAGAGACCCAGTACTTC
CDR3: CASSSQLAAETQYF

size: .
D: .
J: TRBJ2-1
V: TRBV5-4
DNA: TGTGCCAGCAGCTTGGGGAGCGGAGGGACCTATGAGCAGTTCTTC
CDR3: CASSLGSGGTYEQFF

size: .
D: .
J: TRBJ2-5
V: TRBV5-1
DNA: TGCGCCAGCAGCTTTGCCCAACGTATAGAGACCCAGTACTTC
CDR3: CASSFAQRIETQYF

size: .
D: .
J: TRBJ2-7
V: TRBV29-1
DNA: TGCAGCGTTGGTGCGCCTTACGAGCAGTACTTC
CDR3: CSVGAPYEQYF

size: .
D: .
J: TRBJ1-2
V: TRBV7-2
DNA: TGTGCCAGCAGCAAGCGACAGGTGTTTGGCTACACCTTC
CDR3: CASSKRQVFGYTF